The 5 T cell receptor beta chains below all came from one sample that was sequenced in a study of somatic mutations in cytotoxic T cells in rheumatoid arthritis. Sequencing was performed with immunoSEQ multiplex PCR; in TCRdb, only in-frame clones are kept and a portion is missing. The sample records about 16,000 clones, 78% being singletons. The sequenced material came from CD8+ T cells sorted from blood. The receptors here all came from an adult with rheumatoid arthritis.

The chain carries TRBV9 and TRBJ2-7, with D perhaps matching TRBD1 or TRBD2 (5 bases each). Trimming pared 3 bases from V and 5 bases from J, leaving 18 bases between. Germline assignment: CDR1 SGDLS and CDR2 YYNGEE. The length of the CDR3 is 15 residues. CDR3 bases: TGTGCCAGCAGCGCGGGACGTCAAAACTGGGACGAGCAGTACTTC. Encoded protein: CASSAGRQNWDEQYF.

The V gene is TRBV6-1, the J gene TRBJ1-2, with D possibly matching TRBD1 (6 bases). The CDR3 runs 17 residues. Trimming stripped 2 bases from V and 0 bases from J, with 16 bases between. Germline-derived CDR1 and CDR2 are MNHNS and SASEGT. The CDR3 DNA follows: TGTGCCAGCAGTGAATGGGCAGGACAGAAAGCTAACTATGGCTACACCTTC. Translation: CASSEWAGQKANYGYTF.

The chain carries TRBV9 and TRBJ2-3; TRBD2 matches 11 bases. The CDR3 extends over 15 amino acids. CDR1 and CDR2 from the germline V gene are SGDLS and YYNGEE. The V gene end was trimmed by 3 bases and the J gene end by 1 base; junction bases not matched to a gene: 1. The CDR3 DNA reads as TGTGCCAGCAGCGCACTAGCGGGGGGCACAGATACGCAGTATTTT. It codes for CASSALAGGTDTQYF.

The chain combines TRBV5-1 with TRBJ1-1; D is possibly TRBD1 (6 bases). Germline CDR1 SGHRS, CDR2 YFSETQ. The CDR3 consists of 12 residues. The ends were cut back, 7 bases at V and 1 base at J, with 8 bases in the middle. The CDR3 here is CASLGQNTEAFF. DNA of the CDR3: TGCGCCAGCCTGGGACAGAACACTGAAGCTTTCTTT.

The genes are TRBV7-6 and TRBJ2-1; no clear D. The CDR3 spans 11 residues. Trimming took off 2 bases at V and 6 bases at J, with 2 bases between the two ends. CDR1 and CDR2 (germline): SGHVS, FNYEAQ. This chain's CDR3 is CASSLFNEQFF. The CDR3 DNA follows: TGTGCCAGCAGCTTATTCAATGAGCAGTTCTTC.